This T cell receptor (beta chain) was observed in a study of Ad26.COV2.S vaccination and SARS-CoV-2 variants. Background on the study: Donor allocation was to the COV1001 Ad26.COV2.S trial arm. Points from the study as a whole: Reportedly, spike-specific CD8+ and CD4+ T cell responses achieved substantial breadth once vaccination had taken place.

Comments on this clone: Its antigen remains unknown.

TCRdb keeps only in-frame clones here, not all; method: immunoSEQ multiplex PCR. The sample carries roughly 500,000 clones, 87% recorded once. CDR3 length: 14 residues. Germline V gives CDR1 LGHNA, CDR2 YNFKEQ. V lost 0 bases, J lost 3 bases, and 8 bases lay in between. The sample's treatment: about 20 received Ad26.COV2.S at low or high dose, single or two shots; 5 received placebo; per-sample allocation not given. Day 63 after the first injection of vaccine or placebo was the sampling time. An Ad26 vector expressing Wuhan-strain SARS-CoV-2 spike constituted the vaccine. The chain employs TRBV4-2 and TRBJ2-5, with unresolved D. The material sequenced was peripheral blood, taken in a trial of Ad26.COV2.S vaccine versus placebo. This clonotype was sampled from a person between 18 and 60 years old who received the Ad26.COV2.S COVID-19 vaccine or a placebo. The CDR3 DNA follows: TGTGCCAGCAGCCAAGAACGCTGGGAAGAGACCCAGTACTTC. Its translation: CASSQERWEETQYF.